What follows describes a single TCR beta chain. What it recognizes is unknown. This entry comes from a study of graft-versus-host responses after intestinal transplantation. Broader study findings: Researchers found peak circulating GvH clone levels linked to early post-transplant HvG declines.

V shed 6 bases and J 9 bases; nucleotides not matched to a gene: 13. The CDR3 is made up of 16 amino acids. The germline V gene encodes CDR1 MDHEN and CDR2 SYDVKM. The data were produced by immunoSEQ multiplex PCR, yet TCRdb's version contains in-frame clones alone and is incomplete. The sample holds some 140,000 clones; 80% to 95% are singletons and the top ten take 0.19%. This clonotype originated in a human donor who received an intestinal transplant. The sample here was unstimulated CD4+ T cells sorted from spleen or lymph node cells, taken before intestinal transplant. The chain joins TRBV28 to TRBJ1-6; TRBD1 matches at 8 bases. The CDR3 sequence: CASRTGMGTGTSPLHF. Written as DNA, the CDR3 is TGTGCCAGCAGAACTGGAATGGGGACAGGAACTTCACCCCTCCACTTT.